These 10 T cell receptor beta chains were all obtained from the same sample, sequenced in a study of early T cells in non-severe SARS-CoV-2 infection. TCRdb reanalysed the 5' RACE reads using MiXCR and keeps one entry per CDR3 protein. The data hold around 76,000 distinct CDR3 sequences, with about 11% observed a single time. Sequencing used whole blood. All receptors come from an adult who was a healthcare worker with PCR-confirmed SARS-CoV-2 infection or an uninfected control (not recorded which).

The rearrangement joins TRBV4-3 to TRBJ1-6; D may be TRBD1 (5 bases). The V end lost 2 bases, the J end lost 4 bases, and 12 bases lay between the germline ends. This CDR3 contains 16 residues. CDR1 is LGHNA, CDR2 YSLEER, per germline. CDR3 sequence reads: CASSQSEGPYNSPLHF. The CDR3, as DNA: TGCGCCAGCAGCCAAAGTGAGGGACCGTATAATTCACCCCTCCACTTT.

This clonotype was seen a handful of times. The J gene is TRBJ2-3, the V gene TRBV20-1, with 8 bases matching TRBD1. The V gene end was trimmed by 6 bases and the J gene end by 0 bases; junction bases not matched to a gene: 8. Germline V gives CDR1 DFQATT, CDR2 SNEGSKA (reference sequence). This CDR3 comprises 15 residues. The CDR3 coding sequence is TGCAGTGCAGTACCGGGACAGGAAAGCACAGATACGCAGTATTTT. Its protein is CSAVPGQESTDTQYF.

Comments on this clonotype: This sequence may be a read error, since a much larger clone differs from it by one base. The genes are TRBV19 and TRBJ2-3; 11 bases match TRBD2. This CDR3 region has 17 residues. CDR1 and CDR2 (germline): LNHDA, SQIVND (reference sequence). The J segment lost 0 bases and the V segment lost 5 bases, leaving 7 bases of the junction unmatched. CDR3 in amino acids: CASSGASGGISTDTQYF. The CDR3 nucleotides are TGTGCCAGTAGTGGGGCTAGCGGGGGGATAAGCACAGATACGCAGTATTTT.

This clonotype was seen at least ten times. V is TRBV14 and J is TRBJ2-6; tentative D call: TRBD2 (5 bases). This CDR3 comprises 16 residues. Trimming removed 5 bases from V and 0 bases from J, with 11 bases in between. The germline V gene has CDR1 SGHDN and CDR2 FVKESK. CDR3 amino acids: CASSYIRGSGANVLTF. CDR3 nucleotides: TGTGCCAGCAGCTACATCCGGGGCTCTGGGGCCAACGTCCTGACTTTC.

This clonotype was detected ten times or more. The chain couples TRBV7-9 to TRBJ1-1, with D perhaps TRBD1 (6 bases). Trimming took off 7 bases at V and 8 bases at J, with 14 bases between the two ends. CDR1 is SEHNR and CDR2 is FQNEAQ in the germline V gene (reference sequence). This CDR3 comprises 12 residues. CDR3: CASTSQGLEAFF. CDR3 sequence (DNA): TGTGCCAGCACCTCCCAGGGGCTGGAAGCTTTCTTT.

The chain links TRBV28 to TRBJ2-7; 7 bases are a match to TRBD2. Losses at the gene ends were 6 bases for V and 0 bases for J; bases not matched to a gene: 5. The CDR3 has 14 amino acids. Per the germline V gene, CDR1 is MDHEN and CDR2 is SYDVKM. CDR3 region: CASSSGESSYEQYF. DNA of the CDR3: TGTGCCAGCAGCAGCGGGGAGAGCTCCTACGAGCAGTACTTC. Drawing the rest from reference TRBV28 and TRBJ2-7, the complete variable domain is DVKVTQSSRYLVKRTGEKVFLECVQDMDHENMFWYRQDPGLGLRLIYFSYDVKMKEKGDIPEGYSVSREKKERFSLILESASTNQTSMYLCASSSGESSYEQYFGPGTRLTVT.

As concerns this clonotype: An end of the junction differs from the germline gene, which may be a read error. The V gene is TRBV7-7, the J gene TRBJ1-5; no clear D gene. The germline V gene encodes CDR1 SSHAT and CDR2 FNYEAQ (reference sequence). The CDR3 consists of 14 residues. The CDR3 protein is CASSLVPVARPQHF. The CDR3 DNA reads as TGTGCTAGCAGCTTAGTCCCGGTTGCAAGGCCCCAGCATTTT.

This clonotype was recorded at least ten times. The chain uses TRBV12-3 or TRBV12-4 and TRBJ1-5; D is unclear. The CDR3 consists of 12 residues. The germline V and J ends were trimmed by 5 bases and 7 bases, with 9 bases remaining between them. In DNA, the CDR3 is TGTGCCAGCAGTCAAGGAGGGCAGCCCCAGCATTTT. It translates to CASSQGGQPQHF.

Many counts were recorded for this clonotype. The V call is TRBV12-3 or TRBV12-4, the J call TRBJ2-6, with 7 bases matching TRBD2. The CDR3 loop spans 16 amino acids. With 5 bases clipped from V and 1 base from J, the junction kept 5 bases outside the gene matches. The CDR3 sequence: CASSPPGGSGANVLTF. The CDR3 DNA reads TGTGCCAGCAGTCCCCCCGGGGGGTCTGGGGCCAACGTCCTGACTTTC.

The V and J genes are TRBV4-2 and TRBJ2-7; 7 nucleotides line up with TRBD2. The ends lost 1 base at V and 0 bases at J; junction bases unmatched: 12. There are 18 residues in the CDR3. Germline V gene sequence: CDR1 LGHNA, CDR2 YNFKEQ. The CDR3: CASSQVDGVGTTSYEQYF. The CDR3 coding sequence is TGTGCCAGCAGCCAAGTCGACGGCGTCGGGACTACCTCCTACGAGCAGTACTTC.